The 8 T cell receptor beta chains below all came from one sample that was sequenced in a study of human T cells and chemical hapten exposure (dated by TCRdb to the early 2020s). The method behind the library was RACE. Sequencing relied on a NextSeq 500. The public reads were reanalyzed by TCRdb: fastp trimming at Q25, MiXCR alignment, in-frame beta chains only. Identical CDR3 proteins give one entry, which carries the most common genes and DNA. The sample table shows about 110,000 distinct CDR3 sequences, and about a tenth are seen once. The ten largest clones capture 3% to 4% of the sample. Reading the label with the study, this specimen's time point is: patch test 2, 6 weeks after DPC sensitization. Taken with the paper, the label for treatment or condition translates to: therapeutic diphenylcyclopropenone sensitization with weekly scalp DPC. Specimen: whole blood, collected in connection with sensitization to the hapten diphenylcyclopropenone (DPC). The source is a woman aged 35 to 49 with alopecia areata. Some clones in this sample may be carry-over from other donors' samples.

This clonotype was counted many times. This chain connects TRBV2 to TRBJ1-5; no clear D. The CDR3 spans 14 residues. V lost 6 bases, J lost 1 base, and 10 bases lay in between. Germline-derived CDR1 and CDR2 are SNHLY and FYNNEI. The CDR3 nucleotides read TGTGCCAGCAGGGGTGGGGTGAGCAATCAGCCCCAGCATTTT. Amino acid sequence: CASRGGVSNQPQHF.

This clonotype has only a few counts. The chain joins TRBV28 to TRBJ1-2; D is unclear. The germline CDR1 and CDR2 sequences are MDHEN and SYDVKM. V lost 4 bases and J 5 bases, leaving 14 bases between the germline ends. The CDR3 length is 14 residues. CDR3 residues: CASSSHSQGYGYTF. CDR3 bases: TGTGCCAGCAGTTCTCACTCCCAAGGGTATGGCTACACCTTC.

Ten or more counts support this clonotype. This rearrangement joins TRBV6-6 to TRBJ1-1; 10 positions agree with TRBD1. The CDR3 covers 15 residues. The germline CDR1 and CDR2 sequences are MNHNY and SVGAGI (reference sequence). Trimming removed 4 bases from V and 8 bases from J; junction bases left unmatched: 10. The CDR3 protein is CASSSRPGQGTEAFF. CDR3 bases: TGTGCCAGCAGTTCCAGACCGGGACAGGGGACCGAAGCTTTCTTT.

Regarding this clonotype: Given a much more abundant clone one base away, this may be a read error. The J gene is TRBJ1-1, the V gene TRBV4-2; possible D gene TRBD1, 6 bases. The CDR3 has 15 amino acids. Trimming took 3 bases from V and 5 from J, leaving 16 bases between them. Germline lookup yields CDR1 LGHNA and CDR2 YNFKEQ. CDR3 nucleotide sequence: TGTGCCAGCAGCCAGGTTAAAGGGGGAAGGACTGAAGCTTTCTTT. It translates to CASSQVKGGRTEAFF.

This clonotype was found many times. CDR3 coding DNA: TGTGCCATCAGTGAGGGGTGGACAAACACTGAAGCTTTCTTT. This translates into CAISEGWTNTEAFF. The chain combines TRBV10-3 with TRBJ1-1; perhaps TRBD1 as D (5 bases). This CDR3 region has 14 residues. Germline-derived CDR1 and CDR2 are ENHRY and SYGVKD. Trimming left V 2 bases short and J 2 bases short, with 9 bases between.

This clonotype was recorded a few times. The chain joins TRBV7-2 to TRBJ1-5; D might be TRBD1 (5 bases). The germline V gene has CDR1 SGHTA and CDR2 FQGNSA. The CDR3 has 14 amino acids. V lost 2 bases and J 9 bases, leaving 14 bases between the germline ends. The CDR3 is CASSLFGTERPQHF. Written as DNA, the CDR3 is TGTGCCAGCAGCTTATTTGGGACCGAGCGGCCCCAGCATTTT.

This chain uses TRBV7-9 with TRBJ1-1; D is unclear. V lost 5 bases, J lost 4 bases, and 14 bases lay in between. The CDR3 sequence is 14 residues long. From germline, CDR1 is SEHNR and CDR2 FQNEAQ (reference sequence). The DNA for the CDR3 is TGTGCCAGCAGCGCGCGCCTTGACACCACTGAAGCTTTCTTT. Its protein is CASSARLDTTEAFF.

This clonotype was detected a few times. The chain employs TRBV18 and TRBJ1-4; 7 bases agree with TRBD1. The length of the CDR3 is 15 residues. The germline V gene encodes CDR1 KGHSH and CDR2 LQKENI. Losses at the gene ends were 2 bases for V and 8 bases for J; bases not matched to a gene: 8. CDR3 protein: CASSPGTVSFEKLFF. The CDR3 DNA reads as TGTGCCAGCTCACCAGGGACAGTTAGTTTCGAAAAACTGTTTTTT. Using reference TRBV18 and TRBJ1-4 for the parts outside the CDR3, the full variable domain is NAGVMQNPRHLVRRRGQEARLRCSPMKGHSHVYWYRQLPEEGLKFMVYLQKENIIDESGMPKERFSAEFPKEGPSILRIQQVVRGDSAAYFCASSPGTVSFEKLFFGSGTQLSVL.